Described below is a single T cell receptor beta chain sequence and its context. The antigen is not known. CDR3 length: 17 residues. The V gene end was trimmed by 3 bases and the J gene end by 0 bases; junction bases not matched to a gene: 9. Per the germline V gene, CDR1 is LNHNV and CDR2 is YYDKDF (reference sequence). The data derive from a study of CD4 T cells in relation to SARS-CoV-2 and coronaviruses. Turning to the study itself: PBMCs were cultured with antigen for around nine days before TCR beta sequencing. Study results and caveats: Compared with monoreactive clones, crossreactive clones showed significantly weaker SARS-CoV-2 expansion. Crossreactivity was assessed only for spike protein, not other viral proteins.

TCRdb's table, derived via immunoSEQ multiplex PCR, lists solely in-frame clones and lacks some. The table lists 20,000 to 25,000 clones, under 85% of them singletons, with roughly an eighth in the top ten. CD4+ T cells from unexposed donors were obtained before the COVID-19 pandemic (2011-2018). Isolation of CD4+ T cells took place after approximately eleven days in culture. The rearrangement uses TRBV15 and TRBJ2-7; 9 bases are shared with TRBD2. The origin of this receptor is a human donor in good health. The specimen was CD4+ T cells from PBMCs, cultured in vitro. CDR3 in amino acids: CATSRTFGGRDSYEQYF. The DNA for the CDR3 is TGTGCCACCAGCAGGACCTTCGGCGGGAGGGACTCCTACGAGCAGTACTTC.